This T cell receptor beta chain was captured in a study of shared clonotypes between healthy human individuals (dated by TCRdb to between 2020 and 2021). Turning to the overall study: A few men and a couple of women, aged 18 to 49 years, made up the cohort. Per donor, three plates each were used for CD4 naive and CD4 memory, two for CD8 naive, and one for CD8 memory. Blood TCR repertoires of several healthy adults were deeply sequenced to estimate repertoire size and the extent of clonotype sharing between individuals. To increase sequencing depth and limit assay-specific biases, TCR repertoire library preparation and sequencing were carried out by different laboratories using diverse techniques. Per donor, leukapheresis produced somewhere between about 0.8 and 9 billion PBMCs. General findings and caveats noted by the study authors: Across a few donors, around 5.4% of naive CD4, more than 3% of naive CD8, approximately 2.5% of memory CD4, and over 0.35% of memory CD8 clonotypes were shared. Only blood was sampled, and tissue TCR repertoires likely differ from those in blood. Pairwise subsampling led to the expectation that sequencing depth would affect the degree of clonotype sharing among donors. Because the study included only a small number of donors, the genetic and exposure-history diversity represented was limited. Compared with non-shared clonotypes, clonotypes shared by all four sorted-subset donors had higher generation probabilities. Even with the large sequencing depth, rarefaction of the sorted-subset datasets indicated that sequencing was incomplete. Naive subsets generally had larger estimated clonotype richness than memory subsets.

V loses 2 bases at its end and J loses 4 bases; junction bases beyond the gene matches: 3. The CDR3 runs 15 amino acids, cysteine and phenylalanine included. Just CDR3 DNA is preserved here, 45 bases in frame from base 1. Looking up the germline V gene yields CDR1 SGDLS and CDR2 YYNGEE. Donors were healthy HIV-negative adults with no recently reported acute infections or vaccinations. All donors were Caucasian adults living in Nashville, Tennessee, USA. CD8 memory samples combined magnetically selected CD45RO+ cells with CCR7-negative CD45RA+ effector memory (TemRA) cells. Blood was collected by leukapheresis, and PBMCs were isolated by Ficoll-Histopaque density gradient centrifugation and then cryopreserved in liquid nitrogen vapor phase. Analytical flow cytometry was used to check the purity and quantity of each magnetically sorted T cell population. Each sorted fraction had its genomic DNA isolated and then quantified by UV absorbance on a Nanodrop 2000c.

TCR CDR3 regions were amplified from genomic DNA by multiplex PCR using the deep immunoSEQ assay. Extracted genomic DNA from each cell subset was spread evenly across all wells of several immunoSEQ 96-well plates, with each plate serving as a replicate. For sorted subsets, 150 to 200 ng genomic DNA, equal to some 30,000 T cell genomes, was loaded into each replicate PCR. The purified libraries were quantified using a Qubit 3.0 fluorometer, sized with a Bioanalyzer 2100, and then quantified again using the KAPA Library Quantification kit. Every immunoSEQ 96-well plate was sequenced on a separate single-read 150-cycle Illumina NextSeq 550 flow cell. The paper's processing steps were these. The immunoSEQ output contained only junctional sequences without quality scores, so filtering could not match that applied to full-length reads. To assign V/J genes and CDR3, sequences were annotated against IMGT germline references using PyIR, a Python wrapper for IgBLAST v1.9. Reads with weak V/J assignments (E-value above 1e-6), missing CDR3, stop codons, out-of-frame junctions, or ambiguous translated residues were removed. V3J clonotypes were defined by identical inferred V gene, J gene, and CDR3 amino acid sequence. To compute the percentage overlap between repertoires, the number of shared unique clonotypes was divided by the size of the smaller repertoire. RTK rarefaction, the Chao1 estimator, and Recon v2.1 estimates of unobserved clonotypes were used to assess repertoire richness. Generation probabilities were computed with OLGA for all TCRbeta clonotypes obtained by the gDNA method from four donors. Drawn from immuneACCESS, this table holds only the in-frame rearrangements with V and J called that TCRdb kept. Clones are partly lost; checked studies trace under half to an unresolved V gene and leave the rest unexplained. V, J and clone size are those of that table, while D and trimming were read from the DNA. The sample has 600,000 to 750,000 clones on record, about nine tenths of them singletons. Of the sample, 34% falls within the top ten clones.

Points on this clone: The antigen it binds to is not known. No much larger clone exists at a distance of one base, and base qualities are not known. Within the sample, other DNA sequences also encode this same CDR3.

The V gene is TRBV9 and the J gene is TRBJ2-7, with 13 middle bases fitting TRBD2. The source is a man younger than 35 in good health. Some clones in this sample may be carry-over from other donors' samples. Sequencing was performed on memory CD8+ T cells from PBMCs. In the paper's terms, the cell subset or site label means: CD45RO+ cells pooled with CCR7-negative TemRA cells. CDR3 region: CASSVGLAGEYEQYF. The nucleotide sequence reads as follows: TGTGCCAGCAGCGTCGGACTAGCGGGAGAGTACGAGCAGTACTTC.